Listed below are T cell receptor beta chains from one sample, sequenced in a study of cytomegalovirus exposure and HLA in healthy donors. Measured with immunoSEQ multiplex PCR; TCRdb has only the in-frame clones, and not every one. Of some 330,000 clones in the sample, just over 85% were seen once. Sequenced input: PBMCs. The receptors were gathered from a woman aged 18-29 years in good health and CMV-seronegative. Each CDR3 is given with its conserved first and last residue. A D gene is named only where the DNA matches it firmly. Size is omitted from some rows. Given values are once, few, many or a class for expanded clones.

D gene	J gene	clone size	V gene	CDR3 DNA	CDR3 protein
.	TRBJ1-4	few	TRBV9	TGTGCCAGCAGCGTAGGAAACAGCCAGAATGAAAAACTGTTTTTT	CASSVGNSQNEKLFF
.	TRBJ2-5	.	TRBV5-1	TGCGCCAGCAGCTTGGCCCAGGAGACCCAGTACTTC	CASSLAQETQYF
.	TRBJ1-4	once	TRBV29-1	TGCAGCGTTGAAGGCGCCGGGGGGTCCTACGAAAAACTGTTTTTT	CSVEGAGGSYEKLFF
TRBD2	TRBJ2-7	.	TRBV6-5	TGTGCCAGCAGTCGGACTAGCGGGAGATGGGAGCAGTACTTC	CASSRTSGRWEQYF
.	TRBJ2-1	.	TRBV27	TGTGCCAGCAGTATTAGACAGCACAATGAGCAGTTCTTC	CASSIRQHNEQFF
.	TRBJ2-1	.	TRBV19	TGTGCCAGTAGCCCCGACTCCAATGAGCAGTTCTTC	CASSPDSNEQFF
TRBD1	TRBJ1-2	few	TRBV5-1	TGCGCCAGCAGCTCCGGGACAGTCTATGGCTACACCTTC	CASSSGTVYGYTF
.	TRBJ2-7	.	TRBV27	TGTGCCGGGGGCCCTCCCCGGCACTACGAGCAGTACTTC	CAGGPPRHYEQYF
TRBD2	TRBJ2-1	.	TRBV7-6	TGTGCCAGCAGCCCCGGGACTAGCGCATACAATGAGCAGTTCTTC	CASSPGTSAYNEQFF
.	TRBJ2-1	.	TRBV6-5	TGTGCCAGCAGTCCAGCGTTTCCCTCCTACAATGAGCAGTTCTTC	CASSPAFPSYNEQFF
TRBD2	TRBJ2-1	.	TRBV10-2	TGCGCCAGCAGCACCGGGACTAGCGGGAGGGAGCAGTTCTTC	CASSTGTSGREQFF
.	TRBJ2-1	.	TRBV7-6	TGTGCCAGCAGCCCAGACCCGGAGGTCAGGGAGCAGTTCTTC	CASSPDPEVREQFF
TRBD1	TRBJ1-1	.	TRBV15	TGTGCCACCAGCAGAGATCGGGGCAGGGGGCAGACTGAAGCTTTCTTT	CATSRDRGRGQTEAFF
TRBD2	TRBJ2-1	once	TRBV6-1	TGTGCCAGCAGTGAACGGACAGGACTAGCGGGAGGCCAACGCTACAATGAGCAGTTCTTC	CASSERTGLAGGQRYNEQFF
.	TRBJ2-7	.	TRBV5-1	TGCGCCAGCAGCTTGGGGGCAACCCGCGAGCAGTACTTC	CASSLGATREQYF
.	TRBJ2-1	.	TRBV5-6	TGTGCCAGCAGACCGAGAAGGGGGGGCCCGCAGTTCTTC	CASRPRRGGPQFF
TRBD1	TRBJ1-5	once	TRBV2	TGTGCCAGCAACGACAGGGACAATCAGCCCCAGCATTTT	CASNDRDNQPQHF
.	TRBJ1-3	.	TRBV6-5	TGTGCCAGCAGTTCCGACATAGGAAACACCATATATTTT	CASSSDIGNTIYF
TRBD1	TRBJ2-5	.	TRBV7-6	TGTGCCAGCAGCGCCCGGACAGGACAAGAGACCCAGTACTTC	CASSARTGQETQYF
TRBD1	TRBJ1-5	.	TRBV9	TGTGCCAGCAGCGGGGGACAGGGGGGAATACCTTATAGCAATCAGCCCCAGCATTTT	CASSGGQGGIPYSNQPQHF
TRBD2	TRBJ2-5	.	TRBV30	TGTGCCTGGAGAGCGGGACTAGCGGGAGAAGAGACCCAGTACTTC	CAWRAGLAGEETQYF
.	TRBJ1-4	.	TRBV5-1	TGCGCCAGCAGCTTGGCCCCTGGGGCCTTGAATGAAAAACTGTTTTTT	CASSLAPGALNEKLFF
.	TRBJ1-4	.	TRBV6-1	TGTGCCAGCAGTGAACGGAGAGCAACTAATGAAAAACTGTTTTTT	CASSERRATNEKLFF
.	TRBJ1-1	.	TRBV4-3	TGCGCCAGCAGCCAGGGCGGACGGAGGACTGAAGCTTTCTTT	CASSQGGRRTEAFF
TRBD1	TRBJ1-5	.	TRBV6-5	TGTGCCAGCAGTTTGACAGGGGCCGCCGGTCAGCCCCAGCATTTT	CASSLTGAAGQPQHF
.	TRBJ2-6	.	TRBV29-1	TGCAGCGTTGAATGGTGGGGGCAGCCTAACTCTGGGGCCAACGTCCTGACTTTC	CSVEWWGQPNSGANVLTF
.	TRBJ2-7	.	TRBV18	TGTGCCAGCTCCATCCCGGGACACACCTACGAGCAGTACTTC	CASSIPGHTYEQYF
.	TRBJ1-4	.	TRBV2	TGTGCCAGCGACCGCGGGCGCGGTGAAAAACTGTTTTTT	CASDRGRGEKLFF